This passage covers 32 T cell receptor beta chains from one sample sequenced in a study of blood T cell repertoires in COVID-19 (TCRdb year 2020). Library method: the immunoSEQ multiplex PCR assay. TCRdb mirrors the immuneACCESS table, restricted to in-frame sequences. Some clones are absent from its copies; in checked studies, under half trace to an unresolved V gene, and the reason for the others is unknown. The table for this sample lists around 190,000 clones; about 82% of them were counted only once. In total, the top ten clones hold 5.6% of the sample. The sample taken for sequencing was PBMCs or T cells enriched from blood (not recorded which). The receptors stem from a man in his forties with acute COVID-19.

The chain uses TRBV20-1 and TRBJ2-7, with TRBD1 as a possible D gene (5 bases). The CDR3 sequence is 11 residues long. Germline lookup yields CDR1 DFQATT and CDR2 SNEGSKA (reference sequence). Trimming removed 2 bases from V and 4 bases from J, with 6 bases in between. The CDR3 DNA reads TGCAGTGCTAGAACAGGTTACGAGCAGTACTTC. Protein sequence: CSARTGYEQYF.

The chain is built from TRBV5-4 and TRBJ1-5; D is perhaps TRBD1 (6 bases). The CDR3 sequence is 14 residues long. With 1 base removed from V and 6 bases from J, the gap between germline ends came to 11 bases. Germline CDR1 is SGHNT and CDR2 is YYREEE (reference sequence). The CDR3 sequence: CASSLRGAGQPQHF. CDR3 sequence (DNA): TGTGCCAGCAGCTTGCGGGGGGCTGGTCAGCCCCAGCATTTT.

The V and J genes are TRBV5-4 and TRBJ1-1; 9 nucleotides match TRBD1. CDR3 size: 12 residues. V lost 5 bases and J lost 8; bases outside the gene matches: 4. The germline CDR1 and CDR2 sequences are SGHNT and YYREEE (reference sequence). The CDR3, as DNA: TGTGCCAGCAGACGGGACAGGGAAGAAGCTTTCTTT. It yields the protein CASRRDREEAFF.

The J gene is TRBJ2-7, the V gene TRBV7-8; D remains ambiguous. Germline V gene data show CDR1 as SGHVS and CDR2 as FQNEAQ. The V and J ends lost 3 bases and 2 bases respectively, with 5 bases between them. CDR3 length: 12 residues. CDR3 DNA: TGTGCCAGCAGCTTTACGGCCTACGAGCAGTACTTC. Translating it yields CASSFTAYEQYF.

The V call is TRBV14, the J call TRBJ1-6, with 9 bases that match TRBD1. CDR1 is SGHDN and CDR2 is FVKESK in the germline V gene. The CDR3 contains 15 residues. V trimming: 2 bases; J trimming: 7 bases; junction bases outside the gene matches: 3. Written as DNA, the CDR3 is TGTGCCAGCAGCCAAAGGGGGACAGGGAATTCACCCCTCCACTTT. Protein: CASSQRGTGNSPLHF.

The J gene is TRBJ2-1, the V gene TRBV27; 7 bases line up with TRBD2. The CDR3 consists of 13 residues. Trimming cost V 6 bases and J 15 bases; bases outside gene matches: 14. The V gene's germline CDR1 is MNHEY and CDR2 SMNVEV (reference sequence). CDR3 region: CASSARGGSISFF. The CDR3 nucleotides are TGTGCCAGCAGCGCCCGCGGCGGGAGCATTTCGTTCTTC.

The rearrangement joins TRBV19 to TRBJ1-4; 7 nucleotides line up with TRBD1. The CDR3 runs to 17 residues. Germline V gene lookup returns CDR1 LNHDA and CDR2 SQIVND (reference sequence). V lost 1 base to trimming and J lost 5 bases; unmatched junction nucleotides: 10. For the CDR3, the DNA is TGTGCCAGTAGTATAGGATGGACAGGAACGACAAATGAAAAACTGTTTTTT. This gives the protein CASSIGWTGTTNEKLFF.

The rearrangement joins TRBV30 to TRBJ1-5, with D maybe TRBD1 (5 bases). The V gene's germline CDR1 is GTSNPN and CDR2 SVGIG (reference sequence). V gave up 0 bases and J gave up 1 base, with 13 bases separating them. The CDR3 spans 16 residues. The CDR3 reads CAWSVRVGQSNQPQHF. CDR3 bases: TGTGCCTGGAGTGTAAGGGTGGGGCAGAGCAATCAGCCCCAGCATTTT.

The chain has TRBV7-9 and TRBJ2-5; the match to TRBD2 covers 8 bases. This CDR3 has 13 amino acids. CDR1 and CDR2 (germline): SEHNR, FQNEAQ (reference sequence). J gave up 3 bases and V 3 bases, and 0 bases lay outside the gene matches. The CDR3: CASSFSGEETQYF. The CDR3 DNA follows: TGTGCCAGCAGCTTTAGCGGGGAAGAGACCCAGTACTTC.

The table lists this clone with a count of one. The gene calls are TRBV3-1 (or the pseudogene TRBV3-2) and TRBJ1-5, with 7 bases aligning to TRBD1. Unmatched junction bases numbered 4, after V lost 3 bases and J lost 5 bases. From germline, CDR1 is LGHDT and CDR2 YNNKEL (reference sequence). The CDR3 has 14 amino acids. The CDR3 spells CASSHLGTDQPQHF. CDR3 in DNA: TGTGCCAGCAGCCACCTGGGGACAGATCAGCCCCAGCATTTT.

The chain uses TRBV4-1 and TRBJ2-5, with no clear D. Germline V gives CDR1 MGHRA, CDR2 YSYEKL. This CDR3 region has 16 residues. The ends were cut back, 3 bases at V and 5 bases at J, with 19 bases in the middle. DNA for the CDR3: TGCGCCAGCAGCCACGGAGACCATTCGGGTGACGAGACCCAGTACTTC. It translates to CASSHGDHSGDETQYF.

The CDR3, as DNA: TGTGCCAGCAGCTTAATGCGGGAGACCCAGTACTTC. This codes for CASSLMRETQYF. The V gene is TRBV13, the J gene TRBJ2-5; D is ambiguous. Trimming stripped 2 bases from V and 5 bases from J, with 6 bases between. The V gene's germline CDR1 is PRHDT and CDR2 FYEKMQ (reference sequence). There are 12 residues in the CDR3.

The V and J genes are TRBV15 and TRBJ2-5; 10 bases are shared with TRBD2. Per germline, CDR1 LNHNV and CDR2 YYDKDF (reference sequence). The CDR3 is 17 amino acids. Trimming cost V 7 bases and J 4 bases; bases outside gene matches: 15. CDR3 in amino acids: CATNGLAGDMGRETQYF. DNA of the CDR3: TGTGCCACCAATGGGCTAGCGGGAGATATGGGGAGAGAGACCCAGTACTTC.

This sequence joins TRBV7-9 and TRBJ1-6; TRBD1 matches 8 bases. This CDR3 contains 15 residues. Trimming took 5 bases from V and 8 from J; bases not matched to a gene: 8. Germline CDR1 reads SEHNR; CDR2 reads FQNEAQ (reference sequence). The CDR3 DNA sequence: TGTGCCAGCAGCGCGCCGGACAGGGACTATTCACCCCTCCACTTT. As protein: CASSAPDRDYSPLHF.

This clone is a singleton in its sample. The chain joins TRBV5-1 to TRBJ2-3; 11 nucleotides line up with TRBD1. Germline assignment: CDR1 SGHRS and CDR2 YFSETQ. V lost 3 bases, J lost 1 base, and 7 bases stayed unmatched. The CDR3 runs to 17 residues. This CDR3 reads CASSSWTGGDRTDTQYF. CDR3 DNA sequence: TGCGCCAGCAGCTCTTGGACAGGGGGCGACCGCACAGATACGCAGTATTTT.

The V gene is TRBV9, the J gene TRBJ2-3; D perhaps matches TRBD2 (6 bases). V was shortened by 3 bases and J by 1 base, with 6 bases between the two germline ends. The CDR3 consists of 13 residues. Germline V CDR1 and CDR2: SGDLS, YYNGEE. The CDR3 bases are TGTGCCAGCAGCGGGGAGGGCACAGATACGCAGTATTTT. Translating gives CASSGEGTDTQYF. Together with reference TRBV9 and TRBJ2-3, the CDR3 gives the full variable domain: DSGVTQTPKHLITATGQRVTLRCSPRSGDLSVYWYQQSLDQGLQFLIQYYNGEERAKGNILERFSAQQFPDLHSELNLSSLELGDSALYFCASSGEGTDTQYFGPGTRLTVL.

The chain uses TRBV28 and TRBJ2-3; D remains ambiguous. Trimming removed 8 bases from V and 5 bases from J, with 17 bases in between. CDR1 and CDR2 from the germline V gene are MDHEN and SYDVKM. This CDR3 has 14 residues. CDR3: CASSSTSPRDTQYF. CDR3 bases: TGTGCCAGCTCGTCGACTTCACCCAGAGATACGCAGTATTTT.

This chain links TRBV7-9 with TRBJ2-7; D is perhaps TRBD2 (5 bases). Germline values: CDR1 SEHNR, CDR2 FQNEAQ (reference sequence). Trimming shortened V by 7 bases and J by 2 bases, and 12 bases separated the two germline ends. The CDR3 is made up of 13 amino acids. This chain's CDR3 is CASTLRDTYEQYF. The CDR3 DNA follows: TGTGCCAGCACCCTACGGGATACCTACGAGCAGTACTTC.

As DNA, the CDR3 is TGTGCCAGCAGCTACCGGGGGACGAACACCGGGGAGCTGTTTTTT. Protein: CASSYRGTNTGELFF. The chain employs TRBV7-2 and TRBJ2-2; D is perhaps TRBD2 (6 bases). CDR1 is SGHTA and CDR2 is FQGNSA in the germline V gene. Trimming took off 4 bases at V and 0 bases at J, with 9 bases between the two ends. There are 15 residues in the CDR3.

This chain joins TRBV11-3 and TRBJ2-3; TRBD1 might be the D (6 bases). The V gene's germline CDR1 is SGHNT and CDR2 YENEEA. The V end was cut by 2 bases, the J end by 4 bases, with 13 bases between. The CDR3 runs 15 residues. As DNA, the CDR3 is TGTGCCAGCAGCTTACACAGCTGGGGGCCAGATACGCAGTATTTT. It translates to CASSLHSWGPDTQYF.

V and J are TRBV10-2 and TRBJ2-1, with D perhaps matching TRBD2 (6 bases). V was cut by 4 bases and J by 7 bases, with 14 bases left in between. Per germline, CDR1 WSHSY and CDR2 SAAADI. The CDR3 spans 14 residues. For the CDR3, the DNA is TGCGCCAGCAGTGCGCTAGCGCCCAGAAATGAGCAGTTCTTC. Protein: CASSALAPRNEQFF.

This clone was found once. The V call is TRBV13, the J call TRBJ2-3, with D perhaps matching TRBD1 (5 bases). Trimming took 4 bases from V and 8 from J, leaving 22 bases between them. This CDR3 has 16 residues. Germline values: CDR1 PRHDT, CDR2 FYEKMQ (reference sequence). The CDR3 here is CASSSATTPLGATQYF. CDR3 DNA: TGTGCCAGCAGCTCCGCGACAACCCCTTTAGGGGCTACGCAGTATTTT.

The chain links TRBV29-1 to TRBJ2-1; 7 bases are shared with TRBD2. Trimming took 3 bases from V and 3 from J; bases not matched to a gene: 8. CDR3 length equals 15 residues. Germline V gene data show CDR1 as SQVTM and CDR2 as ANQGSEA. The CDR3 is CSVDSGRPLYNEQFF. CDR3 sequence (DNA): TGCAGCGTTGATTCCGGGAGGCCCCTCTACAATGAGCAGTTCTTC.

V is TRBV6-5 and J is TRBJ2-7; no clear D. Germline CDR1 and CDR2: MNHEY and SVGAGI. The CDR3 loop spans 11 amino acids. Trimming left V 5 bases short and J 10 bases short, with 12 bases between. In DNA, the CDR3 is TGTGCCAGCAGTAGTCTACGAGTTCAGTACTTC. Translated, it gives CASSSLRVQYF.

CDR3 bases: TGCAGCGTTGAAGTCTGGACTAGCGGGAGTGGTGATACGCAGTATTTT. Amino acid sequence: CSVEVWTSGSGDTQYF. The V and J genes are TRBV29-1 and TRBJ2-3; TRBD2 matches 13 bases. This CDR3 is 16 amino acids long. Germline lookup yields CDR1 SQVTM and CDR2 ANQGSEA. With 1 base clipped from V and 6 bases from J, the junction kept 7 bases outside the gene matches.

The chain couples TRBV3-1 (or the pseudogene TRBV3-2) to TRBJ2-5; 7 positions match TRBD1. Trimming removed 2 bases from V and 7 bases from J; junction bases left unmatched: 16. This CDR3 comprises 17 residues. Germline V gene data show CDR1 as LGHDT and CDR2 as YNNKEL (reference sequence). DNA of the CDR3: TGTGCCAGCAGCCAACTCCCAACAGGGGCTCGAGGGGGGACCCAGTACTTC. Encoded protein: CASSQLPTGARGGTQYF.

The chain uses TRBV9 and TRBJ1-1, with a possible D match to TRBD1 (6 bases). Germline V CDR1 and CDR2: SGDLS, YYNGEE. The V gene lost 1 base and the J gene lost 1 base, with 14 bases spanning the gap. The CDR3 is 16 amino acids. CDR3 region: CASSVRGGGPNTEAFF. The CDR3 DNA is TGTGCCAGCAGCGTAAGGGGAGGGGGGCCGAACACTGAAGCTTTCTTT.

The chain joins TRBV29-1 to TRBJ2-7; 9 bases match TRBD1. CDR3 length: 13 residues. Germline loops: CDR1 SQVTM, CDR2 ANQGSEA. V trimming: 7 bases; J trimming: 8 bases; junction bases outside the gene matches: 12. The CDR3 DNA reads as TGCAGCGCCATAAAGGACAGGGGCGCCCAGCAGTACTTC. This gives the protein CSAIKDRGAQQYF.

The V and J genes are TRBV28 and TRBJ2-1, with 7 bases fitting TRBD1. The ends lost 7 bases at V and 5 bases at J; junction bases unmatched: 5. Germline values: CDR1 MDHEN, CDR2 SYDVKM. CDR3 size: 13 residues. The CDR3: CASITGQHNEQFF. In DNA, the CDR3 is TGTGCCAGCATCACGGGACAGCACAATGAGCAGTTCTTC.

This clone was counted a single time. The V and J genes are TRBV7-6 and TRBJ2-1, with D tentatively TRBD2 (5 bases). V lost 8 bases to trimming and J lost 10 bases, with 12 bases between them. Germline V gives CDR1 SGHVS, CDR2 FNYEAQ. This CDR3 has 11 residues. DNA of the CDR3: TGTGCCAGCGGAGTGAGGGAGGAGCAGTTCTTC. It translates to CASGVREEQFF.

CDR3 loop: CASSVGLEQFF. DNA of the CDR3: TGTGCCAGCAGCGTGGGGCTTGAGCAGTTCTTC. The chain combines TRBV9 with TRBJ2-1, with D tentatively TRBD1 (5 bases). Deletions cut 2 bases from V and 9 bases from J, with 6 bases between. Germline loops: CDR1 SGDLS, CDR2 YYNGEE. The CDR3 extends over 11 amino acids.

The rearrangement uses TRBV5-4 and TRBJ2-3, with 8 bases identical to TRBD1. This CDR3 region has 16 residues. Trimming at V came to 0 bases and at J to 9 bases, leaving 12 bases not matched to a gene. Per germline, CDR1 SGHNT and CDR2 YYREEE (reference sequence). CDR3: CASSLVRQGAPDTQYF. The CDR3 nucleotides are TGTGCCAGCAGCTTGGTGCGGCAGGGGGCGCCGGACACGCAGTATTTT.